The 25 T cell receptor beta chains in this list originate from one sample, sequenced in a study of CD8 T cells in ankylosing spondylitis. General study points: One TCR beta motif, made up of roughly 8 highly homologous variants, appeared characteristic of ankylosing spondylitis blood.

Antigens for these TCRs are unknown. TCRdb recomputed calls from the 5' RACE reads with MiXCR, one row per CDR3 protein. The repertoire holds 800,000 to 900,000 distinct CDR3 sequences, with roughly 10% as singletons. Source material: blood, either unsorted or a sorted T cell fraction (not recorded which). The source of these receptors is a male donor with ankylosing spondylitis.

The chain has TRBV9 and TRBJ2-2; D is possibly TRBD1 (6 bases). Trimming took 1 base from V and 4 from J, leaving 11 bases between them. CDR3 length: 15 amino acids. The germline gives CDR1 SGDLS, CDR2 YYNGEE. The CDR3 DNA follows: TGTGCCAGCAGCGTAACAGGGTTCGTCACCGGGGAGCTGTTTTTT. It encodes CASSVTGFVTGELFF.

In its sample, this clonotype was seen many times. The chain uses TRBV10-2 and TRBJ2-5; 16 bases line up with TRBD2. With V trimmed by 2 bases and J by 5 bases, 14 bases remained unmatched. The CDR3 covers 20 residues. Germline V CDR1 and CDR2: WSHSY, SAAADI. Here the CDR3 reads CASSEPGTSGRAFLGETQYF. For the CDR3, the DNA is TGCGCCAGCAGTGAGCCTGGGACTAGCGGGAGGGCCTTTCTGGGGGAGACCCAGTACTTC.

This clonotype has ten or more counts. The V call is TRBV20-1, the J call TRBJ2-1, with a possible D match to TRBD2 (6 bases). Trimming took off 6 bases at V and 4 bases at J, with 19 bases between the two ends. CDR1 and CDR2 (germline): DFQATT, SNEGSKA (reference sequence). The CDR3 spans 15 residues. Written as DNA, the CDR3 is TGCAGTGCCCCCCTGTCCGGCGGGGTATACAATGAGCAGTTCTTC. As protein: CSAPLSGGVYNEQFF.

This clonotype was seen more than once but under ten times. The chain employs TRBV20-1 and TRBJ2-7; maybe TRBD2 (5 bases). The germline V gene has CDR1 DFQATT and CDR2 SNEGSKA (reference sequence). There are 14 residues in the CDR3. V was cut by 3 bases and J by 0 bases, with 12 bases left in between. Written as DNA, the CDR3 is TGCAGTGCTAGGGGCTCAGCGGACTCCTACGAGCAGTACTTC. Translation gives CSARGSADSYEQYF.

The CDR3 region is CASSLAPSGGAREQFF. CDR3 DNA sequence: TGTGCCAGCAGCTTAGCCCCGAGCGGGGGGGCCAGGGAGCAGTTCTTC. This chain connects TRBV7-6 to TRBJ2-1, with TRBD2 identical over 10 bases. The CDR3 contains 16 residues. The V and J ends lost 0 bases and 10 bases, in that order; junction bases with no gene match: 9. Germline V gene lookup returns CDR1 SGHVS and CDR2 FNYEAQ.

CDR3 nucleotides: TGTGCCAGCTCACCAAGTAACTCTGGGGGAGATACGCAGTATTTT. Its translation: CASSPSNSGGDTQYF. This chain joins TRBV18 and TRBJ2-3, with D perhaps given as TRBD1 or TRBD2 (5 bases each). With 2 bases removed from V and 5 bases from J, the gap between germline ends came to 14 bases. Germline V lookup: CDR1 KGHSH, CDR2 LQKENI. The CDR3 consists of 15 residues.

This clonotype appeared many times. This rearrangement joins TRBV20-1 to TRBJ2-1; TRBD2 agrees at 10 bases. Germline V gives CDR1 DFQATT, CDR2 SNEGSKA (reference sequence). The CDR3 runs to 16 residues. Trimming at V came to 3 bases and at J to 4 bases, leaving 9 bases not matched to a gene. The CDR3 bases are TGCAGTGCTAGCCCTAGACTAGCGGGCGGGTACAATGAGCAGTTCTTC. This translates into CSASPRLAGGYNEQFF.

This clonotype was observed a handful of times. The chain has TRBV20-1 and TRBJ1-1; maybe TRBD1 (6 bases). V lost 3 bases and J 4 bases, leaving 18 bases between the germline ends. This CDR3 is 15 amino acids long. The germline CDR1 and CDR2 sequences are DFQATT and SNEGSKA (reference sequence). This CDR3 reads CSASRGPLRSTEAFF. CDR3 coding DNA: TGCAGTGCTAGCCGGGGGCCGTTGAGGTCCACTGAAGCTTTCTTT.

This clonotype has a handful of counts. CDR3 in amino acids: CASSPGTSGHEQYF. For the CDR3, the DNA is TGCGCCAGCAGCCCGGGAACCAGCGGCCACGAGCAGTACTTC. The chain uses TRBV5-1 and TRBJ2-7; possibly TRBD2 for D (5 bases). Trimming stripped 4 bases from V and 5 bases from J, with 16 bases between. The CDR3 spans 14 residues. Germline assignment: CDR1 SGHRS and CDR2 YFSETQ.

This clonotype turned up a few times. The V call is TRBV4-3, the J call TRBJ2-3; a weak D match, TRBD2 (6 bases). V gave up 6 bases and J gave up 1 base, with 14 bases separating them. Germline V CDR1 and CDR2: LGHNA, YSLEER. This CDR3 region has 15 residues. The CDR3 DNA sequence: TGCGCCAGCAGGTACCGGGACTTTGGCACAGATACGCAGTATTTT. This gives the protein CASRYRDFGTDTQYF.

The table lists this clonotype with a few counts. The CDR3 bases are TGTGCCAGCAGCTCCGACAGGCTGTCAAACTATGGCTACACCTTC. It translates to CASSSDRLSNYGYTF. The chain is built from TRBV7-3 and TRBJ1-2; D possibly corresponds to TRBD1 (6 bases). Germline V gene sequence: CDR1 SGHTA, CDR2 FQGTGA. The CDR3 totals 15 residues. V was shortened by 4 bases and J by 2 bases, with 14 bases between the two germline ends. The whole variable domain, filled in from reference TRBV7-3 and TRBJ1-2, reads GAGVSQTPSNKVTEKGKYVELRCDPISGHTALYWYRQSLGQGPEFLIYFQGTGAADDSGLPNDRFFAVRPEGSVSTLKIQRTERGDSAVYLCASSSDRLSNYGYTFGSGTRLTVV.

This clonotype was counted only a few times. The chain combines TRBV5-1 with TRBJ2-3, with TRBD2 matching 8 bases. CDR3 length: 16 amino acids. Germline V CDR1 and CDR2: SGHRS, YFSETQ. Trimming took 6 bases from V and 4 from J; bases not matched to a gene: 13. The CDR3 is CASKEGSGKGADTQYF. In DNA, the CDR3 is TGCGCCAGCAAAGAGGGTAGCGGGAAGGGAGCAGATACGCAGTATTTT.

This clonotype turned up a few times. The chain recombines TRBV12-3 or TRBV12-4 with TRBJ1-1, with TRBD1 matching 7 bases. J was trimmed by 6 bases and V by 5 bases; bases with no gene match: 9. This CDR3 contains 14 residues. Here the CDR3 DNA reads TGTGCCAGCAGTCTTATGACAGGGAGCGCTGAAGCTTTCTTT. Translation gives CASSLMTGSAEAFF.

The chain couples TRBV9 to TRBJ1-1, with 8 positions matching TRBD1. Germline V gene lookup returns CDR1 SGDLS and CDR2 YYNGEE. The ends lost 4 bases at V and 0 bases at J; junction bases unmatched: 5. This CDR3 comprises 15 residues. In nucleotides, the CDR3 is TGTGCCAGCAGCCCGACAGGGGCGATGAACACTGAAGCTTTCTTT. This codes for CASSPTGAMNTEAFF. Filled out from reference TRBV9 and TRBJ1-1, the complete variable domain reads DSGVTQTPKHLITATGQRVTLRCSPRSGDLSVYWYQQSLDQGLQFLIQYYNGEERAKGNILERFSAQQFPDLHSELNLSSLELGDSALYFCASSPTGAMNTEAFFGQGTRLTVV.

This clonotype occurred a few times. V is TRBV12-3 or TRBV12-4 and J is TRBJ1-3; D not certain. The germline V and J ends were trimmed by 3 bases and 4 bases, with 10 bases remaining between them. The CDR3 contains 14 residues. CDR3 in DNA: TGTGCCAGCAGTTTGGCAGACCGGGGAAACACCATATATTTT. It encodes CASSLADRGNTIYF.

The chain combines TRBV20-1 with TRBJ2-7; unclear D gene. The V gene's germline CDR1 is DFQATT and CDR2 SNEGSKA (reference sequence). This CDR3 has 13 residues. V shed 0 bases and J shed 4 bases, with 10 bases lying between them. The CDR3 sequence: CSAREHSIYEQYF. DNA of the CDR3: TGCAGTGCTAGAGAGCACAGTATATACGAGCAGTACTTC.

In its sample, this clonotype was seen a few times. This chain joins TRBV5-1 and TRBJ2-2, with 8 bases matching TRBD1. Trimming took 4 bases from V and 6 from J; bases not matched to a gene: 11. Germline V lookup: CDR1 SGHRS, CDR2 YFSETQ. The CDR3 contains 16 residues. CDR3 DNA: TGCGCCAGCAGCGTTGACAGGGGATGGACCCCCGGGGAGCTGTTTTTT. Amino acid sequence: CASSVDRGWTPGELFF.

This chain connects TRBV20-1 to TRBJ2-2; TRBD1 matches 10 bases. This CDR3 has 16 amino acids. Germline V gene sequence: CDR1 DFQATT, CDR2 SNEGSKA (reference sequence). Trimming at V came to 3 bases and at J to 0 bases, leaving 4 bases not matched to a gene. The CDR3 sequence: CSARTGTGANTGELFF. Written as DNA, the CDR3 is TGCAGTGCTAGGACCGGGACAGGGGCGAACACCGGGGAGCTGTTTTTT.

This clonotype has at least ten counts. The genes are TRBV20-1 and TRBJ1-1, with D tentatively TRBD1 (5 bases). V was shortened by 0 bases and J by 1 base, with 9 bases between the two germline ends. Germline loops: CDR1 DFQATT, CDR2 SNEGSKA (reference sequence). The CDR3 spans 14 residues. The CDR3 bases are TGCAGTGCTAGAGATCCTGGGGGGAACACTGAAGCTTTCTTT. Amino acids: CSARDPGGNTEAFF.

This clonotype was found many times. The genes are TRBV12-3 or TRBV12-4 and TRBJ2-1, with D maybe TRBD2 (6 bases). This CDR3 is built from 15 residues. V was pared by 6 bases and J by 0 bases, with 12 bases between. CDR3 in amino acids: CASRRAGSSYNEQFF. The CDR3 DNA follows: TGTGCCAGCAGGCGGGCGGGAAGCTCCTACAATGAGCAGTTCTTC.

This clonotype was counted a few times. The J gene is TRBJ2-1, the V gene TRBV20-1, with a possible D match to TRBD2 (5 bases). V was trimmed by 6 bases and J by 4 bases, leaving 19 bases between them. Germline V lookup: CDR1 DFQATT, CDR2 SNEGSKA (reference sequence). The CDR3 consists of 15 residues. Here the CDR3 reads CSARDRGRRYNEQFF. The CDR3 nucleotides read TGCAGTGCCCGAGATCGAGGGCGGAGATACAATGAGCAGTTCTTC.

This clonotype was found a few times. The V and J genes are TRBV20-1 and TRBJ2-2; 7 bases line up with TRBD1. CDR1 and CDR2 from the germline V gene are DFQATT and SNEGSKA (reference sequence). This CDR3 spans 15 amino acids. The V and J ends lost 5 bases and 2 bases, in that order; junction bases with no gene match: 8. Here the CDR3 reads CSAGHRGPNTGELFF. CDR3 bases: TGCAGTGCTGGCCACAGGGGCCCTAACACCGGGGAGCTGTTTTTT.

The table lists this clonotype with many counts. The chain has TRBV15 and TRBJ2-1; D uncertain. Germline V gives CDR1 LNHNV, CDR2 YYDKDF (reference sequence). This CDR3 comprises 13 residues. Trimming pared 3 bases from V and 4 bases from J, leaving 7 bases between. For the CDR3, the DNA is TGTGCCACCAGCAGTACGACTTACAATGAGCAGTTCTTC. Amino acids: CATSSTTYNEQFF.

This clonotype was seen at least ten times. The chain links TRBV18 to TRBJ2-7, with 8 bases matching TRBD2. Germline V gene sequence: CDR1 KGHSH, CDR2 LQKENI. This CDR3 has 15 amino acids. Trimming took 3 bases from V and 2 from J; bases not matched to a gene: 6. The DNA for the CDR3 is TGTGCCAGCTCACCCTCACTAGCGGTTGCCTACGAGCAGTACTTC. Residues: CASSPSLAVAYEQYF.

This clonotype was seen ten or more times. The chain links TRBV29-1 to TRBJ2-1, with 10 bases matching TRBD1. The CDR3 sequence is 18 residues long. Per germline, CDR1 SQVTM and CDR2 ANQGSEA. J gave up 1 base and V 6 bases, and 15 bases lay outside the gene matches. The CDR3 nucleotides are TGCAGCGTGACGATGGGGACAGGGGCAATTACATCCTACAATGAGCAGTTCTTC. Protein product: CSVTMGTGAITSYNEQFF.